A selection of T cell receptor beta chains follows, all from one sample in a study of Graves' ophthalmopathy and Graves' hyperthyroidism. One entry per CDR3 protein, called by TCRdb with MiXCR from the multiplex PCR reads. Counted here are about 380,000 distinct CDR3 sequences, 15% occurring once; the ten biggest clones make up roughly 7%. Input material: peripheral blood. These receptors were taken from a woman between 18 and 29 years old with stable Graves' hyperthyroidism. Each CDR3 is given with its conserved first and last residue. D genes are given only for firm matches.

V	J	D	CDR3
TRBV4-1	TRBJ1-3	-	CASSQERGLISGNTIYF
TRBV7-9	TRBJ1-1	-	CASSRTPQGTEAFF
TRBV19	TRBJ2-5	-	CASSIGKQETQYF
TRBV6-1	TRBJ2-7	TRBD1	CASMDTGEYNEQYF
TRBV7-2	TRBJ1-2	-	CATPTGRGYTF
TRBV20-1	TRBJ1-6	-	CSARGGGGLRDSPLHF
TRBV4-1	TRBJ1-2	TRBD1	CASSQVQGGFGYTF
TRBV20-1	TRBJ1-1	-	CSARGPLVNTEAFF
TRBV7-2	TRBJ1-2	-	CASSSYRVPGDGYTF
TRBV5-1	TRBJ1-1	TRBD1	CASSLDGQGSLSTEAFF
TRBV2	TRBJ2-7	TRBD2	CASSRGGSAEQCF
TRBV24-1	TRBJ2-3	-	CATSDPWGGSTDTQYF
TRBV11-2	TRBJ2-2	-	CASSPPNRAFTGELFF
TRBV7-9	TRBJ1-3	-	CASSLTVVDNTIYF
TRBV6-2/TRBV6-3	TRBJ1-2	-	CASRRDTSNYGYTF
TRBV7-2	TRBJ2-7	TRBD2	CASSLLADPTYEQYF
TRBV24-1	TRBJ2-5	TRBD2	CATSEEVAGVGETQYF
TRBV12-3/TRBV12-4	TRBJ2-7	-	CASSLTTSYEQYF
TRBV15	TRBJ2-7	-	CATSRDLQWGSSYEQYF
TRBV7-9	TRBJ1-3	-	CASTSGVYRNTIYF
TRBV27	TRBJ2-2	-	CASSRGTTNTGELFF
TRBV11-1	TRBJ1-1	-	CASNSNLGRPRGEAFF
TRBV7-9	TRBJ2-7	-	CASSFPVDEQYF
TRBV12-3/TRBV12-4	TRBJ1-1	-	CASSPSEGLLTEAFF
TRBV6-1	TRBJ1-5	TRBD1	CASSEPFGTALHQPQHF
TRBV5-1	TRBJ2-3	TRBD2	CASRQSSGLTDTQYF
TRBV11-1	TRBJ2-4	TRBD1	CASSIPGQASPKAKNIQYF
TRBV12-3/TRBV12-4	TRBJ2-7	-	CASSDWGFEANEQYF
TRBV7-2	TRBJ2-7	-	CASSLGRKFSYEQYF
TRBV11-2	TRBJ2-5	TRBD1	CASSLEVGAGGRSETQYF
TRBV11-3	TRBJ2-2	TRBD2	CASSLVLAGHTGELFF
TRBV20-1	TRBJ2-7	TRBD1	CSARQGGTGPYEQYF
TRBV7-2	TRBJ2-7	TRBD2	CANRRTSGFYEQYF
TRBV12-3/TRBV12-4	TRBJ1-2	TRBD1	CASSLRDRDFYGYTF
TRBV6-2/TRBV6-3	TRBJ1-2	-	CASSMTPNYGYTF
TRBV7-9	TRBJ2-7	-	CASSFWLDYEQYF
TRBV2	TRBJ2-7	-	CASAPPYEDEQYF
TRBV19	TRBJ1-1	-	CASSSGGLPLTEAFF
TRBV11-3	TRBJ1-1	-	CASSFAPGNTEAFF
TRBV6-5	TRBJ2-7	-	CASCSPGTVDHEQYF
TRBV20-1	TRBJ2-5	TRBD1	CSAGGQGQETQYF
TRBV11-3	TRBJ2-7	TRBD2	CASSSWTSGYEQYF
TRBV4-2	TRBJ2-7	-	CASSQALGAEQYF
TRBV6-2/TRBV6-3	TRBJ2-7	-	CASQLDGGQDGEQYF
TRBV29-1	TRBJ2-7	-	CSVVNAAYEQYF
TRBV24-1	TRBJ2-2	TRBD1	CATSDLGQENTGELFF
TRBV15	TRBJ1-1	-	CATSKRTEAFF
TRBV12-3/TRBV12-4	TRBJ2-5	-	CASSFGYRDYQETQYF
TRBV7-2	TRBJ1-3	-	CASSLELGNTIYF
TRBV6-2/TRBV6-3	TRBJ2-5	TRBD1	CASYRGRGETQYF
TRBV19	TRBJ1-3	-	CASSIYGLAGNTIYF
TRBV24-1	TRBJ1-2	-	CATSDQSSSNYGYTF
TRBV19	TRBJ2-2	TRBD1	CASSMDVKGAPNTGELFF
TRBV5-1	TRBJ2-3	-	CASSPSWGARDTQYF
TRBV19	TRBJ1-5	TRBD1	CASADRSHSNQPQHF
TRBV9	TRBJ1-1	TRBD1	CASSVGTGWSTEAFF